This TCR beta chain appears in the sequencing data of a study of T cells in Graves' hyperthyroidism and ophthalmopathy. The study's findings and limits: Progression to ophthalmopathy was predicted a median of roughly 6.5 months early. The authors' 13 V-J model separated ophthalmopathy from stable hyperthyroidism.

Worth noting for this clonotype: What it binds is not known.

Trimming at V came to 5 bases and at J to 5 bases, leaving 8 bases not matched to a gene. The CDR3 loop spans 15 amino acids. CDR1 MNHEY and CDR2 SMNVEV come from the germline V gene (reference sequence). RNA transcripts were the template for amplifying TCR beta CDR3 regions. RT-PCR in the first round (using the HTBI primer set) targeted the TCR CDR3. TCRdb re-called the multiplex PCR reads through MiXCR, storing one row per CDR3 protein. The table includes 500,000 to 800,000 distinct CDR3 sequences, more than 14% detected once. This clonotype originated in a woman between 50 and 59 years old with Graves' ophthalmopathy. This chain connects TRBV27 to TRBJ1-2; 10 nucleotides align to TRBD1. Sequencing was carried out using blood. CDR3 sequence reads: CASSQTGTGVYGYTF. The CDR3 coding sequence is TGTGCCAGCAGTCAAACCGGGACAGGGGTTTATGGCTACACCTTC.